These 29 T cell receptor beta chains were all obtained from the same sample, sequenced in a study of response to subunit inactivated influenza vaccine (dated by TCRdb to 2017 to 2018). Receptors were amplified or captured by RT-PCR. Data came from an Illumina HiSeq 2500. The public sequencing data were trimmed at Q25 with fastp and processed into clonotypes with MiXCR by TCRdb, which kept only in-frame beta chains. Rows merge per CDR3 protein into single entries with the most common DNA and genes. This sample is represented by fewer than 700,000 distinct CDR3 sequences; about an eighth of them were singletons. The ten largest make up over 10% of the sample. The meaning of the sample's time point label: approximately 47 days after influenza vaccine administration. This sample comprised PBMCs from blood, obtained 40 to 50 days after vaccination. The origin of the receptors is a man aged 45 to 65 who received an inactivated influenza vaccine. Donor details come from another sample of the same person, matched by shared clones.

Many counts were recorded for this clonotype. The rearrangement uses TRBV27 and TRBJ2-1; a weak D match, TRBD1 (6 bases). Trimming cost V 1 base and J 8 bases, with 21 bases left between them. The CDR3 extends over 17 amino acids. In germline, CDR1 is MNHEY, CDR2 SMNVEV (reference sequence). This CDR3 is CASSLYRRQDLGDEQFF. The CDR3 nucleotides read TGTGCCAGCAGTTTATATCGTAGACAGGACCTGGGGGATGAGCAGTTCTTC.

This clonotype was seen only once. The chain has TRBV2 and TRBJ2-1; perhaps TRBD1 as D (6 bases). V gave up 4 bases and J gave up 13 bases, with 14 bases separating them. Germline V gene data show CDR1 as SNHLY and CDR2 as FYNNEI. The CDR3 is made up of 12 amino acids. The CDR3 DNA sequence: TGTGCCAGCAGTGTCTCGGACAGAAATCAGTTCTTC. It yields the protein CASSVSDRNQFF.

This clonotype came up a few times. The rearrangement uses TRBV12-3 or TRBV12-4 and TRBJ2-2; 14 bases map to TRBD2. V shed 3 bases, J shed 5 bases, and the junction held 5 bases outside the gene matches. The CDR3 is 17 amino acids. CDR3 amino acids: CASSFYGLAGGTGELFF. The CDR3 DNA sequence: TGTGCCAGCAGTTTTTATGGACTAGCGGGGGGAACCGGGGAGCTGTTTTTT.

The chain is built from TRBV5-1 and TRBJ2-7; 12 bases map to TRBD2. Germline CDR1 is SGHRS and CDR2 is YFSETQ. V lost 0 bases, J lost 0 bases, and 7 bases stayed unmatched. The CDR3 spans 18 residues. The CDR3, as DNA: TGCGCCAGCAGCTTGGGGCCGACTAGCGGGAGTGTCTCCTACGAGCAGTACTTC. The encoded protein is CASSLGPTSGSVSYEQYF.

This clonotype came up a few times. V and J are TRBV12-3 or TRBV12-4 and TRBJ1-2; TRBD1 is a possible D gene (5 bases). CDR3 length: 13 residues. Trimming shortened V by 5 bases and J by 8 bases, and 15 bases separated the two germline ends. The CDR3 sequence is CASSRSGLRGYTF. The CDR3 region has the DNA TGTGCCAGCAGTCGATCAGGGTTGAGGGGCTACACCTTC.

This clonotype was observed at least ten times. The chain employs TRBV15 and TRBJ1-2; D may be TRBD1 (6 bases). The CDR3 has 15 amino acids. Germline CDR1 and CDR2: LNHNV and YYDKDF (reference sequence). Trimming left V 0 bases short and J 4 bases short, with 12 bases between. CDR3 protein: CATSRESGAPYGYTF. The CDR3 nucleotides read TGTGCCACCAGCAGAGAATCGGGGGCTCCCTATGGCTACACCTTC.

The chain links TRBV29-1 to TRBJ2-2, with D maybe TRBD1 (6 bases). The CDR3 runs 14 residues. The V end was cut by 7 bases, the J end by 2 bases, with 14 bases between. Germline CDR1 SQVTM, CDR2 ANQGSEA. CDR3: CSARSDRNTGELFF. Here the CDR3 DNA reads TGCAGCGCCAGGTCGGACAGAAACACCGGGGAGCTGTTTTTT.

This clonotype is a singleton in its sample. The J gene is TRBJ2-7, the V gene TRBV7-2; D may be TRBD1 or TRBD2 (6 bases each). Germline loops: CDR1 SGHTA, CDR2 FQGNSA. The length of the CDR3 is 13 residues. V dropped 6 bases and J dropped 0 bases, with 9 bases sitting between them. This chain's CDR3 is CASRGGASYEQYF. CDR3 bases: TGTGCCAGCAGGGGGGGCGCCTCCTACGAGCAGTACTTC. Looking up the rest from reference TRBV7-2 and TRBJ2-7 gives the full variable domain: GAGVSQSPSNKVTEKGKDVELRCDPISGHTALYWYRQSLGQGLEFLIYFQGNSAPDKSGLPSDRFSAERTGGSVSTLTIQRTQQEDSAVYLCASRGGASYEQYFGPGTRLTVT.

This clonotype appeared many times. The chain combines TRBV12-3 or TRBV12-4 with TRBJ2-1; possible D gene TRBD1, 6 bases. Trimming left V 7 bases short and J 4 bases short, with 17 bases between. There are 15 residues in the CDR3. The CDR3 spells CASTTSGVVYNEQFF. CDR3 nucleotides: TGTGCCAGCACCACCTCAGGGGTAGTATACAATGAGCAGTTCTTC.

This clonotype was seen only a few times. This rearrangement joins TRBV24-1 to TRBJ2-7; 10 bases align to TRBD1. CDR3 length: 15 amino acids. The J segment lost 2 bases and the V segment lost 4 bases, leaving 4 bases of the junction unmatched. Looked up from germline, CDR1 is KGHDR and CDR2 is SFDVKD. The CDR3 DNA follows: TGTGCCACCAGTGAAGGGACAGGGGACACCTACGAGCAGTACTTC. Residues: CATSEGTGDTYEQYF.

The chain combines TRBV6-2 or TRBV6-3 with TRBJ2-3, with 11 bases lining up with TRBD2. Trimming at V came to 9 bases and at J to 1 base, leaving 12 bases not matched to a gene. CDR3 length: 17 residues. CDR1 and CDR2 from the germline V gene are MNHEY and SVGEGT. The CDR3 DNA sequence: TGTGCCAGTCCCACTGAAGGGGGACTAGCGGGCACAGATACGCAGTATTTT. Its translation is CASPTEGGLAGTDTQYF.

This clonotype was counted at least ten times. This sequence joins TRBV12-3 or TRBV12-4 and TRBJ2-7; 7 bases match TRBD2. V was pared by 3 bases and J by 0 bases, with 2 bases of the junction left unmatched. CDR3 size: 14 residues. The CDR3 DNA sequence: TGTGCCAGCAGTTTGCGGGGGACCTCCTACGAGCAGTACTTC. As protein: CASSLRGTSYEQYF.

The J gene is TRBJ1-1, the V gene TRBV12-3 or TRBV12-4; D not certain. Trimming removed 7 bases from V and 3 bases from J, with 18 bases in between. The CDR3 loop spans 15 amino acids. CDR3 DNA: TGTGCCAGCACCCCCGATAGGTTGGGGTACACTGAAGCTTTCTTT. Protein sequence: CASTPDRLGYTEAFF.

This chain links TRBV27 with TRBJ2-1, with 9 nucleotides matching TRBD2. The CDR3 spans 16 residues. Trimming removed 3 bases from V and 7 bases from J; junction bases left unmatched: 10. Germline CDR1 and CDR2: MNHEY and SMNVEV (reference sequence). CDR3 DNA: TGTGCCAGCAGTTTTCTGGCAGCGGGGGGTAGTAATGAGCAGTTCTTC. Translating gives CASSFLAAGGSNEQFF.

This clonotype has a single count. The chain recombines TRBV2 with TRBJ1-6, with 12 bases that match TRBD1. V was pared by 4 bases and J by 9 bases, with 4 bases of the junction left unmatched. The CDR3 spans 15 residues. Per the germline V gene, CDR1 is SNHLY and CDR2 is FYNNEI. The CDR3, as DNA: TGTGCCAGCAGTGTCTGGGACAGGGGGCGTTCACCCCTCCACTTT. Translation: CASSVWDRGRSPLHF.

There are a few counts of this clonotype. The chain has TRBV5-6 and TRBJ2-1; 12 nucleotides line up with TRBD2. Germline assignment: CDR1 SGHDT and CDR2 YYEEEE. V lost 4 bases to trimming and J lost 0 bases; unmatched junction nucleotides: 8. CDR3 length equals 18 residues. CDR3 bases: TGTGCCAGCAGCCAAAGGGGGACTAGCGGGTTCTCCTACAATGAGCAGTTCTTC. It codes for CASSQRGTSGFSYNEQFF.

This clonotype has just a few counts. The rearrangement joins TRBV20-1 to TRBJ2-3; D gene ambiguous. The V gene's germline CDR1 is DFQATT and CDR2 SNEGSKA (reference sequence). Trimming removed 3 bases from V and 2 bases from J, with 12 bases in between. The CDR3 sequence is 14 residues long. The CDR3 DNA follows: TGCAGTGCTAGCCGTCGGAAAGACACAGATACGCAGTATTTT. Amino acid sequence: CSASRRKDTDTQYF.

The V call is TRBV5-1, the J call TRBJ2-7; 8 bases map to TRBD1. V was pared by 4 bases and J by 3 bases, with 9 bases of the junction left unmatched. The germline V gene has CDR1 SGHRS and CDR2 YFSETQ. The CDR3 extends over 15 amino acids. Here the CDR3 DNA reads TGCGCCAGCAGCCTAGACACAGGGGGAAACTACGAGCAGTACTTC. As protein: CASSLDTGGNYEQYF.

This clonotype was seen at least ten times. The J gene is TRBJ2-7, the V gene TRBV15; 11 nucleotides line up with TRBD1. J gave up 3 bases and V 3 bases, and 7 bases lay outside the gene matches. Germline CDR1 reads LNHNV; CDR2 reads YYDKDF (reference sequence). The CDR3 runs to 16 residues. The CDR3 coding sequence is TGTGCCACCAGCAGGGGCGTCGGGACAGGGGGCTACGAGCAGTACTTC. Its translation: CATSRGVGTGGYEQYF. Full variable domain (remainder filled in from reference TRBV15 and TRBJ2-7): DAMVIQNPRYQVTQFGKPVTLSCSQTLNHNVMYWYQQKSSQAPKLLFHYYDKDFNNEADTPDNFQSRRPNTSFCFLDIRSPGLGDTAMYLCATSRGVGTGGYEQYFGPGTRLTVT.

This clonotype was picked up a small number of times. J is TRBJ1-6 and V is TRBV18; TRBD1 might be the D (6 bases). The germline V gene has CDR1 KGHSH and CDR2 LQKENI. The CDR3 consists of 16 residues. The ends were cut back, 8 bases at V and 7 bases at J, with 21 bases in the middle. CDR3 in DNA: TGTGCCAGCACAACAGCCGGACAGATAGGGAATTCACCCCTCCACTTT. This codes for CASTTAGQIGNSPLHF. Based on the CDR3 plus reference TRBV18 and TRBJ1-6, the full variable domain is NAGVMQNPRHLVRRRGQEARLRCSPMKGHSHVYWYRQLPEEGLKFMVYLQKENIIDESGMPKERFSAEFPKEGPSILRIQQVVRGDSAAYFCASTTAGQIGNSPLHFGNGTRLTVT.

The gene calls are TRBV6-2 or TRBV6-3 and TRBJ2-4; 7 nucleotides line up with TRBD1. The ends lost 6 bases at V and 5 bases at J; junction bases unmatched: 16. CDR1 is MNHEY, CDR2 SVGEGT, per germline. This CDR3 region has 17 residues. The DNA of the CDR3 is TGTGCCAGCAGCCCCGGACAGGTGATATTCTTCCAAAACATTCAGTACTTC. This encodes CASSPGQVIFFQNIQYF.

The V gene is TRBV9, the J gene TRBJ2-7, with D possibly being TRBD1 (6 bases). Trimming pared 4 bases from V and 3 bases from J, leaving 14 bases between. CDR3 length equals 14 residues. From germline, CDR1 is SGDLS and CDR2 YYNGEE. CDR3 in DNA: TGTGCCAGCAGCTTGACAGGACGCAACTACGAGCAGTACTTC. Its protein product is CASSLTGRNYEQYF.

This clonotype was observed at least ten times. The chain joins TRBV20-1 to TRBJ2-5, with 11 bases that match TRBD2. Germline trimming cut 2 bases from V and 4 bases from J; bases unmatched to any gene: 6. Germline V lookup: CDR1 DFQATT, CDR2 SNEGSKA (reference sequence). The CDR3 consists of 15 residues. In DNA form, the CDR3 reads TGCAGTGCTAGACCTCTAGCGGGGGGACCAGAGACCCAGTACTTC. This gives the protein CSARPLAGGPETQYF.

The chain uses TRBV9 and TRBJ2-3; TRBD2 aligns across 8 bases. J gave up 1 base and V 4 bases, and 8 bases lay outside the gene matches. The CDR3 is 16 residues long. CDR1 and CDR2 from the germline V gene are SGDLS and YYNGEE. The CDR3 loop is CASSPYSGTRTDTQYF. The CDR3 DNA reads TGTGCCAGCAGCCCATATAGCGGGACGCGCACAGATACGCAGTATTTT.

This clonotype was seen a few times. The chain links TRBV20-1 to TRBJ2-5; D unclear. This CDR3 spans 15 amino acids. In germline, CDR1 is DFQATT, CDR2 SNEGSKA (reference sequence). The ends were cut back, 2 bases at V and 7 bases at J, with 20 bases in the middle. CDR3 protein: CSARHNRAPKGTQYF. As DNA, the CDR3 is TGCAGTGCTAGACACAACCGGGCCCCCAAGGGGACCCAGTACTTC.

This clonotype came up once. The chain joins TRBV4-1 to TRBJ2-1; D gene ambiguous. Germline CDR1 and CDR2: MGHRA and YSYEKL. CDR3 length: 18 residues. Trimming took 4 bases from V and 0 from J, leaving 19 bases between them. The CDR3 spells CASSLRAPATLSYNEQFF. The CDR3 DNA follows: TGCGCCAGCAGCCTCCGGGCCCCTGCCACCCTCTCCTACAATGAGCAGTTCTTC.

Many counts were recorded for this clonotype. The rearrangement joins TRBV4-3 to TRBJ1-1; possible D gene TRBD1, 5 bases. There are 16 residues in the CDR3. Germline V gives CDR1 LGHNA, CDR2 YSLEER. Trimming took off 0 bases at V and 6 bases at J, with 17 bases between the two ends. CDR3 in amino acids: CASSQDLKGANAEAFF. The CDR3 DNA follows: TGCGCCAGCAGCCAAGATCTAAAAGGGGCTAACGCTGAAGCTTTCTTT.

The sample holds a few counts of this clonotype. V usage is TRBV12-3 or TRBV12-4 and J usage is TRBJ2-3; D may be TRBD1 (6 bases). The V end lost 6 bases, the J end lost 6 bases, and 10 bases lay between the germline ends. The CDR3 totals 12 residues. CDR3 DNA sequence: TGTGCCAGCAGGACGAGGGGGGATACGCAGTATTTT. It specifies CASRTRGDTQYF.

V and J are TRBV20-1 and TRBJ2-7, with 11 bases aligning to TRBD1. Germline lookup yields CDR1 DFQATT and CDR2 SNEGSKA (reference sequence). The ends lost 0 bases at V and 9 bases at J; junction bases unmatched: 7. The CDR3 sequence is 14 residues long. CDR3: CSARDSGQGAVQYF. CDR3 nucleotides: TGCAGTGCTAGAGATTCAGGACAGGGGGCCGTGCAGTACTTC.